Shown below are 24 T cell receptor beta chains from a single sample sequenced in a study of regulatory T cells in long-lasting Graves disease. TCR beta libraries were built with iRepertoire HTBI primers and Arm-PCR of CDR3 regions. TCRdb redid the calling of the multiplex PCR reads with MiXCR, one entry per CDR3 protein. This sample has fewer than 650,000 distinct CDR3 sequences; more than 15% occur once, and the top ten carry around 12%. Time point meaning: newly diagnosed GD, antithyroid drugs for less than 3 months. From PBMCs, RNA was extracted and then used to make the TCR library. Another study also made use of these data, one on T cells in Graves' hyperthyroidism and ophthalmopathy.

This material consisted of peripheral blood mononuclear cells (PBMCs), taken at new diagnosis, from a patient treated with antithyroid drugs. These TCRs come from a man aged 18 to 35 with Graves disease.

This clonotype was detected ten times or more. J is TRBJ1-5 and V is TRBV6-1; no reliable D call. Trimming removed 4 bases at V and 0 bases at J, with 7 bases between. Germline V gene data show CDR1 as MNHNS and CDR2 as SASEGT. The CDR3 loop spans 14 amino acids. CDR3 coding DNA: TGTGCCAGCAGTGCGGGGTATAGCAATCAGCCCCAGCATTTT. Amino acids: CASSAGYSNQPQHF.

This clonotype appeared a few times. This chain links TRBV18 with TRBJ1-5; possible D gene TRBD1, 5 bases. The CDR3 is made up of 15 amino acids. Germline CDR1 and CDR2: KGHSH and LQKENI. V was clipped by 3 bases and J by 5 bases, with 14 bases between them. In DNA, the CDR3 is TGTGCCAGCTCACCTCGGGACGTGCGGGATCAGCCCCAGCATTTT. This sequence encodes CASSPRDVRDQPQHF.

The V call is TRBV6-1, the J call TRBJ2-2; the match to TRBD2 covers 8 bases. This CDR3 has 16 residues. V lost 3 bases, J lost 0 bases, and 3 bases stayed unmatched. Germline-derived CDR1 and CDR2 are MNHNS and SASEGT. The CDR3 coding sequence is TGTGCCAGCAGTGATACGGGACTAGCGAACACCGGGGAGCTGTTTTTT. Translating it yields CASSDTGLANTGELFF.

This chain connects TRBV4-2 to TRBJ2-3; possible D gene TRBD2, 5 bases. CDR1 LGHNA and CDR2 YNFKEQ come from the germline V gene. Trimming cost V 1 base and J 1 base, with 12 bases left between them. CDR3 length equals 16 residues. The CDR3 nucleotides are TGTGCCAGCAGCCAAGTGAGGGCTGGGGGCACAGATACGCAGTATTTT. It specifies CASSQVRAGGTDTQYF.

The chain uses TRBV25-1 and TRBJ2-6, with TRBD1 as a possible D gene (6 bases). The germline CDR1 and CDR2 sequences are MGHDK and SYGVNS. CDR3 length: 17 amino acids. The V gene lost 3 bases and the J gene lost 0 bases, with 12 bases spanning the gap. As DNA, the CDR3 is TGTGCCAGCAGTGACGACAGGTCCCGCTCTGGGGCCAACGTCCTGACTTTC. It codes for CASSDDRSRSGANVLTF.

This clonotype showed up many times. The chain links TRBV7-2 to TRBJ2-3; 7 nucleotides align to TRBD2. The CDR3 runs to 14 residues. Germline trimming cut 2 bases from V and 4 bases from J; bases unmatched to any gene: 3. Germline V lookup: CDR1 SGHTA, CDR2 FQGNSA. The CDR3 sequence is CASSLREEADTQYF. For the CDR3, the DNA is TGTGCCAGCAGCTTACGGGAGGAGGCAGATACGCAGTATTTT.

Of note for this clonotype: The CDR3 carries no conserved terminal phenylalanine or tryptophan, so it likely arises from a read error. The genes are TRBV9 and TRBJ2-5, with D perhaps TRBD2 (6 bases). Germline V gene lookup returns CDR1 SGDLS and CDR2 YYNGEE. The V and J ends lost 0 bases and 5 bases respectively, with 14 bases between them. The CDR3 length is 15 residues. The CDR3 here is CASSVAGGRRETQYS. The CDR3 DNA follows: TGTGCCAGCAGCGTAGCTGGAGGGAGACGCGAGACCCAGTACTCC.

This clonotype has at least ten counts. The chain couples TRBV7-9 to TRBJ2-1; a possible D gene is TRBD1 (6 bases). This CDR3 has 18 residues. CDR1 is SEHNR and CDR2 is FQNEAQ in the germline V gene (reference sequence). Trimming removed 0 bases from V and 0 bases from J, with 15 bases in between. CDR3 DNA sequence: TGTGCCAGCAGCTTAGCGCCAGGGGAAAAGATCTCCTACAATGAGCAGTTCTTC. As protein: CASSLAPGEKISYNEQFF.

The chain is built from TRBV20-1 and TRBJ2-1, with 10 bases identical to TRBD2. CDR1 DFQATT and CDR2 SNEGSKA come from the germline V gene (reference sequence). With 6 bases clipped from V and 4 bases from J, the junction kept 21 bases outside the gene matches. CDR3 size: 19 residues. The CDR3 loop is CSAISRASGSLGFYNEQFF. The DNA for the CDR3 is TGCAGTGCCATCAGTCGAGCTAGCGGGAGTCTGGGGTTTTACAATGAGCAGTTCTTC.

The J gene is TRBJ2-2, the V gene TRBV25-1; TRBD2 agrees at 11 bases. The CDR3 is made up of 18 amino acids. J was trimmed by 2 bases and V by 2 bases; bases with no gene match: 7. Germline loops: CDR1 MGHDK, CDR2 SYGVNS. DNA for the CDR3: TGTGCCAGCAGTGAAAGGTTGGGACTAGCGGAAAACACCGGGGAGCTGTTTTTT. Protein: CASSERLGLAENTGELFF.

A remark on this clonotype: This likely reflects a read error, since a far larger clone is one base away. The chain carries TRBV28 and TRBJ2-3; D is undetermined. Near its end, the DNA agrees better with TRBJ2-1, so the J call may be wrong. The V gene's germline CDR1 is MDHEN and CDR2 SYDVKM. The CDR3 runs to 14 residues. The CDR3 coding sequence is TGTGCCAGCAGTTCACCCCTAGACCGCTACGAGCAGTTCTTC. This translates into CASSSPLDRYEQFF.

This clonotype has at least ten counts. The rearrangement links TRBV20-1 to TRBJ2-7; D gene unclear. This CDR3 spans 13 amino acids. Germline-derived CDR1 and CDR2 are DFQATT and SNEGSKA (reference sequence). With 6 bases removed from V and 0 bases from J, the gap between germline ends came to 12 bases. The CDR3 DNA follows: TGCAGTGCAGACCCGGGCCACTCCTACGAGCAGTACTTC. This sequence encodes CSADPGHSYEQYF.

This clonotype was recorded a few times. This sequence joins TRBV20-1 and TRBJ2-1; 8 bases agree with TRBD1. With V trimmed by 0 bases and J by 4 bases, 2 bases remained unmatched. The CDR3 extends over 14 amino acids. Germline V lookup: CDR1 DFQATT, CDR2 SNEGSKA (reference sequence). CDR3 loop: CSARDRTGYNEQFF. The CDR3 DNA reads TGCAGTGCTAGAGATCGGACAGGGTACAATGAGCAGTTCTTC.

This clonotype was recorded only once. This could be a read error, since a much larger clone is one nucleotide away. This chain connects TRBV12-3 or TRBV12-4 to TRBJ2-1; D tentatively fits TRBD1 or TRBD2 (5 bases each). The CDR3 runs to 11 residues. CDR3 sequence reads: CAGSSWDGQFF. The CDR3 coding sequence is TGTGCCGGCAGTTCGTGGGACGGGCAGTTCTTC.

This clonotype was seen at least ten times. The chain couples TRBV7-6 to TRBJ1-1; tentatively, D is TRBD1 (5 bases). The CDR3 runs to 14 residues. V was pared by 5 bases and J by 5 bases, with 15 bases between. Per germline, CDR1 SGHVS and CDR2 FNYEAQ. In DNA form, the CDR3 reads TGTGCCAGCAGCCCCTTTGTTGGGGCAACTGAAGCTTTCTTT. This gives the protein CASSPFVGATEAFF.

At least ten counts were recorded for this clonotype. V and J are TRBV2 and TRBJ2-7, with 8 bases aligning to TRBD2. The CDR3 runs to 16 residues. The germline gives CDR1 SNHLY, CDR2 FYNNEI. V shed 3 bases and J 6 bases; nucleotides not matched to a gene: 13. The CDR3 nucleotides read TGTGCCAGCAGTGATGAGTTAGCGGGACTACTATCCGAGCAGTACTTC. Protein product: CASSDELAGLLSEQYF.

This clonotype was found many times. The CDR3 region is CASSEIASGSFGNEQFF. In DNA, the CDR3 is TGTGCCAGCAGTGAAATCGCTAGCGGGAGTTTTGGCAATGAGCAGTTCTTC. The chain employs TRBV6-1 and TRBJ2-1, with 10 bases matching TRBD2. This CDR3 comprises 17 residues. Germline V gene data show CDR1 as MNHNS and CDR2 as SASEGT. J gave up 6 bases and V 2 bases, and 10 bases lay outside the gene matches.

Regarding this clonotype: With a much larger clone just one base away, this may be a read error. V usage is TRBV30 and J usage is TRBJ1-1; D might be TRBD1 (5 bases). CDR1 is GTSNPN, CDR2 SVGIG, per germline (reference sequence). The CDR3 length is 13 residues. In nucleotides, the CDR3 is TGTGCCTCCTCGACAGTTATGAACACTGATGCTTTCTTT. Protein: CASSTVMNTDAFF.

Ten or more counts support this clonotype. CDR3 sequence reads: CASSLVRTGQSETQYF. Written as DNA, the CDR3 is TGTGCCAGCAGCTTAGTTAGGACAGGGCAGAGTGAGACCCAGTACTTC. The chain uses TRBV7-9 and TRBJ2-1, with 8 bases matching TRBD1. The J call may not be correct, given that the DNA end is closer to TRBJ2-5. CDR1 SEHNR and CDR2 FQNEAQ come from the germline V gene (reference sequence). This CDR3 has 16 amino acids.

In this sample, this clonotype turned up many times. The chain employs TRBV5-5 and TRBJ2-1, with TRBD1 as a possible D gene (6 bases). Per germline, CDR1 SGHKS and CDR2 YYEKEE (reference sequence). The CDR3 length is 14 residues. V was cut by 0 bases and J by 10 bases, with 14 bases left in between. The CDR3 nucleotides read TGTGCCAGCAGCTTGGTGGGGGCGCTTGGCGAGCAGTTCTTC. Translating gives CASSLVGALGEQFF.

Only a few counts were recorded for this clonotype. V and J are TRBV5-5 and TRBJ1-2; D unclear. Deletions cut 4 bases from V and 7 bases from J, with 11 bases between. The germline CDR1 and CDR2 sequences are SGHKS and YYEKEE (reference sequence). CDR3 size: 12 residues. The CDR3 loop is CASSPQIGGYTF. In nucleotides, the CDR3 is TGTGCCAGCAGCCCCCAAATTGGTGGCTACACCTTC.

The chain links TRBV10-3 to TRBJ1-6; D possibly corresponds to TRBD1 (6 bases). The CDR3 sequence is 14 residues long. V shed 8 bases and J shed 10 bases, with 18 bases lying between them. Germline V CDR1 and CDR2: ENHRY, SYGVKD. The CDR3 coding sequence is TGTGCCATCGGCGAAGGACAGCCCAAGTCACCCCTCCACTTT. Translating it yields CAIGEGQPKSPLHF.

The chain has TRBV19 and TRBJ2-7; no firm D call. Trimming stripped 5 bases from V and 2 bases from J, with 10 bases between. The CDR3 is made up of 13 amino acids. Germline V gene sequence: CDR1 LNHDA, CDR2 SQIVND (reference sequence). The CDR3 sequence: CASSRTAPYEQYF. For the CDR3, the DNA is TGTGCCAGTAGTCGCACGGCCCCCTACGAGCAGTACTTC.

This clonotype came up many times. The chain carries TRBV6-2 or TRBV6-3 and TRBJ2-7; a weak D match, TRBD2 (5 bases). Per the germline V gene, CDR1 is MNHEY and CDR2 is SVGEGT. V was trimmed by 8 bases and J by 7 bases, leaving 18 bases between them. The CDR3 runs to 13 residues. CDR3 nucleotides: TGTGCCAGCCGCCTTGGACCCTCGGGGGAGCAGTACTTC. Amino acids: CASRLGPSGEQYF.